Detailed here is one T cell receptor (beta chain). The record originates from a study of blood T cell repertoires in COVID-19. Background on the study: Material from acute and convalescent COVID-19 was sourced from the United States, Italy and Spain. T cells, B-cell-depleted T cells, or PBMCs provided the cDNA or gDNA that served as material.

Germline V gives CDR1 MNHEY, CDR2 SVGAGI. The CDR3 extends over 16 amino acids. The V and J ends lost 2 bases and 1 base, in that order; junction bases with no gene match: 6. Study processing details: Counts of nucleated cells, estimated from reference gene primer amplification, were obtained. Sequenced by immunoSEQ multiplex PCR; TCRdb stores in-frame clones only, minus some. The V and J calls and clone size come from that table; D and trimming were worked out from the DNA. The sample lists tens of thousands of clones; 60% to 85% were seen once. V gene TRBV6-5 combines with J gene TRBJ2-3, with TRBD2 matching over 7 bases. The clonotype comes from a man aged 25 to 40 with COVID-19, enrolled during active disease. The sample was peripheral blood. CDR3: CASSYEAGAGTDTQYF. The CDR3 bases are TGTGCCAGCAGTTACGAGGCGGGAGCCGGCACAGATACGCAGTATTTT.